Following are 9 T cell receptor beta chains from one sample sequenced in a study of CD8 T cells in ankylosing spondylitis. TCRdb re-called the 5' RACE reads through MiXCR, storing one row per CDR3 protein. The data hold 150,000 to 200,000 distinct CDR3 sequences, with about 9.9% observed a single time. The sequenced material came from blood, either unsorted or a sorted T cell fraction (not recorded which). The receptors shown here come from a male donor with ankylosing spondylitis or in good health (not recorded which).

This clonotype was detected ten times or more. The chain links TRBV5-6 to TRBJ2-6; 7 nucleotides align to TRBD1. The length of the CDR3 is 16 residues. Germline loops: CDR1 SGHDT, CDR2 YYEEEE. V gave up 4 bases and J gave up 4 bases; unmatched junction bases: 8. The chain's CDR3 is CASSPLTGLGANVLTF. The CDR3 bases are TGTGCCAGCAGCCCATTGACAGGGTTGGGGGCCAACGTCCTGACTTTC.

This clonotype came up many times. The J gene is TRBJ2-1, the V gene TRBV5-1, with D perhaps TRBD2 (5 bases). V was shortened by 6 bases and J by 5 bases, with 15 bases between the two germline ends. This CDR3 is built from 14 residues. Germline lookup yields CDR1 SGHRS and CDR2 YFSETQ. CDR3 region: CASTQIGGDNEQFF. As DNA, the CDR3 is TGCGCCAGCACCCAAATAGGAGGCGACAATGAGCAGTTCTTC.

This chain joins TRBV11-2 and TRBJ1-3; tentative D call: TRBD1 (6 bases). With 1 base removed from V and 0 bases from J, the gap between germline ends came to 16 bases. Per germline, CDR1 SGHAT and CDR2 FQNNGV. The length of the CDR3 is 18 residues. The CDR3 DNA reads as TGTGCCAGCAGCTTAGGGGTGGGGGGCCCCAGCTCTGGAAACACCATATATTTT. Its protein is CASSLGVGGPSSGNTIYF.

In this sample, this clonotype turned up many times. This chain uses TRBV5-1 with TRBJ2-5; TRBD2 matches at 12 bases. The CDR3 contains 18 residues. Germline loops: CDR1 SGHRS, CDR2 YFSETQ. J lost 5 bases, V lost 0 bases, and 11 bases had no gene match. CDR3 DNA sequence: TGCGCCAGCAGCTTGGGACTAGCGGGAGTTATGAGTTGGGAGACCCAGTACTTC. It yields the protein CASSLGLAGVMSWETQYF.

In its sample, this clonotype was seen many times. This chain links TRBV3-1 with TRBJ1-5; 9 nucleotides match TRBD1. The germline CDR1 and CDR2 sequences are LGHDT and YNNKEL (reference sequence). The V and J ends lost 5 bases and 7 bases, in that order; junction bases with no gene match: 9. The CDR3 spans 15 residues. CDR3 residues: CASSFGQGTWQPQHF. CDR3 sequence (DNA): TGTGCCAGCAGCTTTGGACAGGGGACGTGGCAGCCCCAGCATTTT. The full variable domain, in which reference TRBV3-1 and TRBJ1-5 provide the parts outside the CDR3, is DTAVSQTPKYLVTQMGNDKSIKCEQNLGHDTMYWYKQDSKKFLKIMFSYNNKELIINETVPNRFSPKSPDKAHLNLHINSLELGDSAVYFCASSFGQGTWQPQHFGDGTRLSIL.

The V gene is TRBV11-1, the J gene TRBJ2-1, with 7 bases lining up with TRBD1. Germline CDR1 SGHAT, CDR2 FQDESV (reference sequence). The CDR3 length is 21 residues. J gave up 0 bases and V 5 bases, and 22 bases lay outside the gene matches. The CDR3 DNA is TGTGCCAGCAGCACTTCTATCGTACGGAGTGGGCAGGGGGTCTCCTACAATGAGCAGTTCTTC. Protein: CASSTSIVRSGQGVSYNEQFF.

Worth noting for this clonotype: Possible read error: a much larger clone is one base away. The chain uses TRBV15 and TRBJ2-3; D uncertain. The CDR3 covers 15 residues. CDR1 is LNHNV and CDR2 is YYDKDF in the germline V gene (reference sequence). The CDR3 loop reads CVTSRDLQSTDTQYF. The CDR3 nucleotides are TGTGTCACCAGCAGAGATCTTCAGAGCACAGATACGCAGTATTTT.

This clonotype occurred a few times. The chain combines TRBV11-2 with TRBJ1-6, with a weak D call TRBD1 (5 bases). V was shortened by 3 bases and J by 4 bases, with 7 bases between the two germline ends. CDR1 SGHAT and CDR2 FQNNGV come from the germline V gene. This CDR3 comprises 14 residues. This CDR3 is CASSFGGYNSPLHF. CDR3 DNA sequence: TGTGCCAGCAGCTTCGGGGGGTATAATTCACCCCTCCACTTT.

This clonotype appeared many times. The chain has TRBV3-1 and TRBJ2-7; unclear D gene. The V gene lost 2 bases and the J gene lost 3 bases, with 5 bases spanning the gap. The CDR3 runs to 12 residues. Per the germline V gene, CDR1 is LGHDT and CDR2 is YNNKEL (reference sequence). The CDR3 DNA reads TGTGCCAGCAGCCAAACCATCTACGAGCAGTACTTC. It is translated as CASSQTIYEQYF.